These 12 T cell receptor beta chains were sequenced from one sample in a study of CD8 T cells in ankylosing spondylitis. Study-wide results and limits: Characteristic, it appeared, of ankylosing spondylitis blood was a TCR beta motif of about eight highly homologous variants.

TCRdb reprocessed the 5' RACE reads via MiXCR and lists one record per CDR3 protein. The sample includes 200,000 to 250,000 distinct CDR3 sequences, around 6.6% of them seen just once. No antigen has been identified for these receptors. Sequencing used blood, either unsorted or a sorted T cell fraction (not recorded which). The receptors here all came from a male donor with ankylosing spondylitis.

There are many counts of this clonotype. This chain joins TRBV18 and TRBJ1-1; maybe TRBD1 (5 bases). V dropped 5 bases and J dropped 6 bases, with 13 bases sitting between them. CDR3 length equals 13 residues. Germline V gives CDR1 KGHSH, CDR2 LQKENI. This CDR3 reads CASSSGLSAEAFF. In nucleotides, the CDR3 is TGTGCCAGCTCATCGGGACTTAGCGCTGAAGCTTTCTTT. Variable domain in full (rest from reference TRBV18 and TRBJ1-1): NAGVMQNPRHLVRRRGQEARLRCSPMKGHSHVYWYRQLPEEGLKFMVYLQKENIIDESGMPKERFSAEFPKEGPSILRIQQVVRGDSAAYFCASSSGLSAEAFFGQGTRLTVV.

This clonotype was counted at least ten times. This sequence joins TRBV13 and TRBJ2-5; D may be TRBD1 (5 bases). The V end was cut by 4 bases, the J end by 5 bases, with 11 bases between. Germline values: CDR1 PRHDT, CDR2 FYEKMQ (reference sequence). The CDR3 loop spans 13 amino acids. The CDR3 here is CASSSQGDETQYF. In nucleotides, the CDR3 is TGTGCCAGCAGCTCCCAAGGGGATGAGACCCAGTACTTC.

At least ten counts were recorded for this clonotype. The chain recombines TRBV4-3 with TRBJ2-7; TRBD2 matches 8 bases. CDR3 length: 14 amino acids. The V segment lost 3 bases and the J segment 6 bases; nucleotides outside the gene matches: 7. Germline CDR1 is LGHNA and CDR2 is YSLEER. The CDR3 is CASSHSAGEGEQYF. The DNA of the CDR3 is TGCGCCAGCAGCCATTCAGCGGGAGAAGGCGAGCAGTACTTC.

This clonotype was found a few times. The rearrangement uses TRBV7-9 and TRBJ2-7, with D perhaps TRBD2 (5 bases). CDR3 length equals 13 residues. Trimming left V 1 base short and J 5 bases short, with 9 bases between. The germline V gene encodes CDR1 SEHNR and CDR2 FQNEAQ (reference sequence). This CDR3 reads CASSLVEEHEQYF. The CDR3 bases are TGTGCCAGCAGCTTAGTGGAGGAGCACGAGCAGTACTTC.

This clonotype was counted at least ten times. The chain recombines TRBV12-3 or TRBV12-4 with TRBJ2-7; 7 nucleotides match TRBD2. This CDR3 has 14 residues. Losses at the gene ends were 0 bases for V and 4 bases for J; bases not matched to a gene: 3. The chain's CDR3 is CASSLASSGYEQYF. The CDR3 DNA reads as TGTGCCAGCAGTTTAGCGTCTAGCGGATACGAGCAGTACTTC.

This rearrangement joins TRBV15 to TRBJ1-4, with D maybe TRBD1 (5 bases). Trimming shortened V by 6 bases and J by 8 bases, and 19 bases separated the two germline ends. Germline V gene lookup returns CDR1 LNHNV and CDR2 YYDKDF (reference sequence). CDR3 length: 15 residues. This CDR3 reads CATRGGDLPAEKLFF. The CDR3, as DNA: TGTGCCACCAGGGGGGGGGACCTACCTGCGGAAAAACTGTTTTTT.

This clonotype occurred many times. The chain is built from TRBV12-3 or TRBV12-4 and TRBJ1-6; D is unclear. V dropped 3 bases and J dropped 7 bases, with 13 bases sitting between them. This CDR3 has 15 amino acids. The CDR3 nucleotides are TGTGCCAGCAGTTTGAGCGGATCGGGCAATTCACCCCTCCACTTT. Its protein is CASSLSGSGNSPLHF.

This clonotype appeared many times. The V call is TRBV19, the J call TRBJ1-5, with D possibly being TRBD1 (6 bases). Germline CDR1 reads LNHDA; CDR2 reads SQIVND (reference sequence). There are 14 residues in the CDR3. The V and J ends lost 9 bases and 7 bases respectively, with 19 bases between them. The CDR3 bases are TGTGCCAGCCTGGACAGATTCGGATACCAGCCCCAGCATTTT. Protein sequence: CASLDRFGYQPQHF. Combining the CDR3 with reference TRBV19 and TRBJ1-5 gives the whole variable domain DGGITQSPKYLFRKEGQNVTLSCEQNLNHDAMYWYRQDPGQGLRLIYYSQIVNDFQKGDIAEGYSVSREKKESFPLTVTSAQKNPTAFYLCASLDRFGYQPQHFGDGTRLSIL.

This clonotype occurred many times. The chain couples TRBV5-5 to TRBJ2-7, with D unclear. This CDR3 has 12 amino acids. Per germline, CDR1 SGHKS and CDR2 YYEKEE (reference sequence). V lost 0 bases and J lost 5, with 6 bases in between. The CDR3 protein is CASSLGVNEQYF. Here the CDR3 DNA reads TGTGCCAGCAGCTTGGGGGTTAACGAGCAGTACTTC. The full variable domain, rest sourced from reference TRBV5-5 and TRBJ2-7, is DAGVTQSPTHLIKTRGQQVTLRCSPISGHKSVSWYQQVLGQGPQFIFQYYEKEERGRGNFPDRFSARQFPNYSSELNVNALLLGDSALYLCASSLGVNEQYFGPGTRLTVT.

There are many counts of this clonotype. The rearrangement links TRBV20-1 to TRBJ2-7; D is ambiguous. Germline V gives CDR1 DFQATT, CDR2 SNEGSKA (reference sequence). With 5 bases removed from V and 2 bases from J, the gap between germline ends came to 10 bases. The CDR3 has 12 amino acids. The chain's CDR3 is CSASQVTYEQYF. The CDR3 coding sequence is TGCAGTGCTTCCCAGGTCACCTACGAGCAGTACTTC.

The V and J genes are TRBV7-2 and TRBJ2-6, with D possibly being TRBD1 (6 bases). Germline V CDR1 and CDR2: SGHTA, FQGNSA. The CDR3 spans 22 residues. Between the trimmed V and J ends, which lost 3 bases and 0 bases, there was a span of 27 bases. Here the CDR3 DNA reads TGTGCCAGCAGCTTTCACTTAGGTGTCTTTGGTGGGGGCCTCTCTGGGGCCAACGTCCTGACTTTC. Protein sequence: CASSFHLGVFGGGLSGANVLTF.

The chain uses TRBV20-1 and TRBJ2-5; 12 bases match TRBD2. V lost 0 bases to trimming and J lost 4 bases; unmatched junction nucleotides: 15. The CDR3 sequence is 19 residues long. Germline CDR1 reads DFQATT; CDR2 reads SNEGSKA (reference sequence). The DNA for the CDR3 is TGCAGTGCTAGAGATAAGGATTACCTAGCGGGGGGGCTAGGAGAGACCCAGTACTTC. Translation gives CSARDKDYLAGGLGETQYF.